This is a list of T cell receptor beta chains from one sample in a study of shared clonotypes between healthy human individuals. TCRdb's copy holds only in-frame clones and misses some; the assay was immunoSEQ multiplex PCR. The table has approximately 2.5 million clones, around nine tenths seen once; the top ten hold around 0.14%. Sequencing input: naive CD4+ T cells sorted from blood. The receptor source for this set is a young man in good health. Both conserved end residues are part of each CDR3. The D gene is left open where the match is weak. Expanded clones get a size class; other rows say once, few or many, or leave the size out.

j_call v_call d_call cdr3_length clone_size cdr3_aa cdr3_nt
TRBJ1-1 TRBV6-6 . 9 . CASNLGRPF TGTGCCAGCAACCTCGGCAGACCATTT
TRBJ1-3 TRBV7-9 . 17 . CASSLGADGQAGNTIYF TGTGCCAGCAGCTTAGGGGCAGACGGTCAAGCTGGAAACACCATATATTTT
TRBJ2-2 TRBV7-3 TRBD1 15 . CASSPQGAPTGELFF TGTGCCAGCAGCCCCCAGGGGGCGCCTACCGGGGAGCTGTTTTTT
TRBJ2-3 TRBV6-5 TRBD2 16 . CASSYQAGGPTDTQYF TGTGCCAGCAGTTACCAGGCGGGAGGGCCGACAGATACGCAGTATTTT
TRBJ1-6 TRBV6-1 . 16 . CASSEKGVNSDSPLHF TGTGCCAGCAGTGAAAAGGGTGTCAATTCCGATTCACCCCTCCACTTT
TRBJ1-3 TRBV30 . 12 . CAWIPVGNTIYF TGTGCCTGGATACCGGTTGGAAACACCATATATTTT
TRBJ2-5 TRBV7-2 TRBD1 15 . CASSRGTGDLETQYF TGTGCCAGCAGCAGAGGGACAGGGGACCTGGAGACCCAGTACTTC
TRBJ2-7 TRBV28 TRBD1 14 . CASSGTGSPYEQYF TGTGCCAGCAGCGGGACAGGGAGCCCCTACGAGCAGTACTTC
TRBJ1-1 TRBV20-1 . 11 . CSVQPGAEAFF TGCAGTGTTCAGCCGGGGGCTGAAGCTTTCTTT
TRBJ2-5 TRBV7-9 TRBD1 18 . CASSLGSTGRGLGETQYF TGTGCCAGCAGCTTGGGTTCTACCGGCAGGGGGCTAGGAGAGACCCAGTACTTC
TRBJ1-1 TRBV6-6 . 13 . CASSYGLVTEAFF TGTGCCAGCAGTTACGGTTTGGTCACTGAAGCTTTCTTT
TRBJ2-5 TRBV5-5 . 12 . CASSRSWETQYF TGTGCCAGCAGCCGGTCTTGGGAGACCCAGTACTTC
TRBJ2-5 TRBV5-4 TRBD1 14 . CASSWGQQQETQYF TGTGCCAGCAGCTGGGGACAGCAACAAGAGACCCAGTACTTC
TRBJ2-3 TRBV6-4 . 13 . CASSEGLTDTQYF TGTGCCAGCAGTGAGGGCCTCACAGATACGCAGTATTTT
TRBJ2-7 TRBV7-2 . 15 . CASSRGTALSYEQYF TGTGCCAGCAGCCGCGGGACAGCATTATCCTACGAGCAGTACTTC
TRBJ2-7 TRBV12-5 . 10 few CASGSVEQYF TGTGCTAGTGGTTCGGTGGAGCAGTACTTC
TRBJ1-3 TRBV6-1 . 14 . CASRTTGSGNTIYF TGTGCCAGCAGGACCACAGGATCTGGAAACACCATATATTTT
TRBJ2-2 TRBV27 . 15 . CASRKGGRNTGELFF TGTGCCAGCAGAAAGGGGGGGAGGAACACCGGGGAGCTGTTTTTT
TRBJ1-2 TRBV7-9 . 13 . CASSLVGHSGYTF TGTGCCAGCAGCTTAGTGGGTCATAGTGGCTACACCTTC
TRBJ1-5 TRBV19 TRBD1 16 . CASRATGEASNQPQHF TGTGCCAGCAGAGCAACAGGGGAGGCGAGCAATCAGCCCCAGCATTTT
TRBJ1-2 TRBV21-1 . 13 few CASSPVGRGGYTF TGTGCCAGCAGCCCAGTGGGGCGGGGTGGCTACACCTTC
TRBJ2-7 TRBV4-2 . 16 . CASSHDWLSRSDEQYF TGTGCCAGCAGCCATGATTGGTTATCGCGGTCTGACGAGCAGTACTTC
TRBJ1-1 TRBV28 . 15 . CASSLTGAGNTEAFF TGTGCCAGCAGTCTCACCGGGGCGGGGAACACTGAAGCTTTCTTT